This TCR beta chain was captured by sequencing in a study of blood T cell repertoires in COVID-19. Study as a whole: COVID-19 samples from acute and convalescent phases originated in the United States, Italy and Spain. PBMCs, B-cell-depleted T cells, or T cells were the source of the cDNA or gDNA that made up the material.

V was trimmed by 0 bases and J by 4 bases, leaving 22 bases between them. The length of the CDR3 is 18 residues. Germline V lookup: CDR1 SGHDT, CDR2 YYEEEE. Per the original methods: Estimates of nucleated cell counts were drawn from the amplification of reference gene primers. Clones were sequenced by immunoSEQ multiplex PCR, and TCRdb holds only the in-frame ones, with some missing. The DNA was the basis for D and trimming; V, J and clone size are from that table. The table includes 140,000 or so clones, around 90% detected once. Sequenced material: peripheral blood. V gene TRBV5-6 combines with J gene TRBJ1-2; D unresolved. This TCR was recovered from a woman aged 80 or over with acute or convalescent COVID-19. CDR3 in amino acids: CASSLAHSTDHLFYGYTF. DNA of the CDR3: TGTGCCAGCAGCTTGGCCCACTCAACAGATCACCTATTCTATGGCTACACCTTC.